This TCR beta chain appears in the sequencing data of a study of blood T cell repertoires in COVID-19. The overall study: The United States, Italy and Spain supplied acute and convalescent COVID-19 samples. PBMCs, B-cell-depleted T cells, or T cells provided the cDNA or gDNA that made up the material.

This CDR3 contains 15 residues. Germline V gene sequence: CDR1 SGHAT, CDR2 FQNNGV. Losses at the gene ends were 8 bases for V and 0 bases for J; bases not matched to a gene: 7. In the original workflow: Reference gene primer amplification gave estimated nucleated cell counts. Sequencing was performed with immunoSEQ multiplex PCR; in TCRdb, only in-frame clones are kept and a portion is missing. D and trimming were read from the DNA, whereas the V and J calls and clone size are those reported in that table. The sample consists of some 100,000 clones, around nine tenths of them appearing once. This clonotype was sampled from a man in his fifties with acute or convalescent COVID-19. The sequenced material came from peripheral blood. The chain employs TRBV11-2 and TRBJ1-3; 7 nucleotides match TRBD1. Here the CDR3 DNA reads TGTGCCAGCGAAGGACAGGAGCCCTCTGGAAACACCATATATTTT. It codes for CASEGQEPSGNTIYF.